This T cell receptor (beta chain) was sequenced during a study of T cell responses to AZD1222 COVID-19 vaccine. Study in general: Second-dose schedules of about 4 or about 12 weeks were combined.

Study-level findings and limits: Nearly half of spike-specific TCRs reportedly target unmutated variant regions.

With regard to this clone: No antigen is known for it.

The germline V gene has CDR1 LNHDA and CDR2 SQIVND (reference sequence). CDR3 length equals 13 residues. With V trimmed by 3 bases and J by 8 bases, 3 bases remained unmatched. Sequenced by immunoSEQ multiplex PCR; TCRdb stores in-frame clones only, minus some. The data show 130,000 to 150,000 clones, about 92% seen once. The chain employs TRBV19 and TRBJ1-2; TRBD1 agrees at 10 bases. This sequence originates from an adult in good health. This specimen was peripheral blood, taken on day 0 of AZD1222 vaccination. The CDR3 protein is CASSIGQGDGYTF. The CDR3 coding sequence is TGTGCCAGTAGTATCGGACAGGGGGACGGCTACACCTTC.